This TCR beta chain was documented in a study of vaccination and CD4 T cells after COVID-19. In the study overall: Convalescent donors were composed of six males and four females, of whom two were Hispanic. Post-vaccination samples were procured at a median of approximately 72 days following dose two (range 14 to 241).

Stated treatment: approximately nine-day PBMC culture with coronavirus spike peptide pools or control peptides (ViraFEST assay). Each well held over 1.5 million PBMCs in IL-2 (about 10 IU/ml) medium with roughly 9.2 ug/ml peptide pools. This clonotype was counted between two and nine times. Antigen specificity is unknown. With the Oncomine TCR Beta short-read assay, DNA from cultured CD4+ T cells was sequenced. Once CD4+ T cells had been cultured, genomic DNA was extracted from them. TCRdb reprocessed the PCR reads with MiXCR, giving one entry per CDR3 protein. The table has roughly 17,000 distinct CDR3 sequences, roughly 56% seen once. The CDR3 loop spans 14 amino acids. Germline CDR1 and CDR2: SGHTA and FQGNSA. Trimming pared 5 bases from V and 4 bases from J, leaving 13 bases between.

Sequenced sample: CD4+ T cells from blood, cultured in vitro. V and J are TRBV7-2 and TRBJ2-3; D perhaps matches TRBD1 (6 bases). This receptor was obtained from a human donor who had recovered from COVID-19. For the CDR3, the DNA is TGTGCCAGCAGCCCAGGGGTTAGGGCAGATACGCAGTATTTT. Residues: CASSPGVRADTQYF.